The rows below give T cell receptor beta chains drawn from one sample of a study of CD8 T cells in ankylosing spondylitis. TCRdb passed the 5' RACE reads through MiXCR, listing each CDR3 protein once. This repertoire shows 350,000 to 400,000 distinct CDR3 sequences, more than 20% found once; its top ten account for 10% to 15%. The sample consisted of blood, either unsorted or a sorted T cell fraction (not recorded which). The receptors originated from a male donor with ankylosing spondylitis or in good health (not recorded which). CDR3s include the opening cysteine and the closing phenylalanine or tryptophan. D genes are given only for firm matches. Not all rows give a size; the values are once, few, many and, for expanded clones, a class.

J gene | V gene | clone size | D gene | CDR3 protein | CDR3 DNA
TRBJ2-1 | TRBV20-1 | NA | TRBD1 | CSARGEPGQGKQWEQFF | TGCAGTGCTAGAGGGGAACCAGGACAGGGTAAACAATGGGAGCAGTTCTTC
TRBJ2-5 | TRBV12-3/TRBV12-4 | few | NA | CASSFRGWQETQYF | TGTGCCAGCAGTTTTCGGGGGTGGCAAGAGACCCAGTACTTC
TRBJ2-3 | TRBV7-3 | NA | NA | CASSFLGGRKDTQYF | TGTGCCAGCAGCTTTTTAGGGGGTCGCAAAGATACGCAGTATTTT
TRBJ1-5 | TRBV27 | NA | NA | CASKPRINSNQPQHF | TGTGCCAGCAAGCCTCGGATTAATAGCAATCAGCCCCAGCATTTT
TRBJ1-4 | TRBV12-3/TRBV12-4 | NA | NA | CASRSRLGDGEKLFF | TGTGCCAGCAGGTCCAGGTTGGGAGATGGTGAAAAACTGTTTTTT
TRBJ2-1 | TRBV7-9 | few | NA | CASTWTGYNEQFF | TGTGCCAGCACCTGGACGGGATACAATGAGCAGTTCTTC
TRBJ2-7 | TRBV5-1 | NA | TRBD2 | CASSLWGGGYEQYF | TGCGCCAGCAGCTTGTGGGGGGGAGGCTACGAGCAGTACTTC
TRBJ2-5 | TRBV15 | NA | TRBD1 | CATRGQGQETQYF | TGTGCCACCAGGGGACAGGGACAAGAGACCCAGTACTTC
TRBJ2-7 | TRBV9 | few | NA | CASSPTVSDSHHEQYF | TGTGCCAGCAGCCCAACGGTATCGGACAGTCACCACGAGCAGTACTTC
TRBJ1-2 | TRBV9 | few | NA | CASSVGTGGYTF | TGTGCCAGCAGCGTAGGGACCGGGGGCTACACCTTC
TRBJ2-7 | TRBV20-1 | few | NA | CSARGSWDTSYEQYF | TGCAGTGCTAGAGGTTCATGGGACACCTCCTACGAGCAGTACTTC
TRBJ1-1 | TRBV4-1 | few | NA | CASSQETMNTEAFF | TGCGCCAGCAGCCAAGAAACCATGAACACTGAAGCTTTCTTT
TRBJ2-1 | TRBV12-3/TRBV12-4 | NA | NA | CASSSNRASYNEQFF | TGTGCCAGCAGTTCAAACAGGGCATCCTACAATGAGCAGTTCTTC
TRBJ2-7 | TRBV3-1 | many | NA | CASSLMTRTLYEQYF | TGTGCCAGCAGCCTAATGACACGCACCCTCTACGAGCAGTACTTC
TRBJ2-3 | TRBV7-9 | NA | NA | CASRNRDFITDTQYF | TGTGCCAGCAGAAACCGGGACTTCATCACAGATACGCAGTATTTT
TRBJ2-7 | TRBV20-1 | few | TRBD1 | CSARNLEGQGGYEQYF | TGCAGTGCTAGAAACCTAGAGGGACAGGGCGGTTACGAGCAGTACTTC
TRBJ2-3 | TRBV29-1 | few | TRBD2 | CSVESSGGDTQYF | TGCAGCGTTGAGTCTAGCGGGGGAGATACGCAGTATTTT
TRBJ1-1 | TRBV5-1 | few | TRBD1 | CASSPNRGGGTEAFF | TGCGCCAGCAGCCCAAACAGGGGAGGAGGGACTGAAGCTTTCTTT
TRBJ2-3 | TRBV2 | NA | NA | CASSDPFDDRRSTDTQYF | TGTGCCAGCAGTGACCCCTTCGACGACAGGAGGAGTACAGATACGCAGTATTTT
TRBJ2-7 | TRBV7-6 | NA | TRBD2 | CASSFERGYIYEQYF | TGTGCCAGCAGCTTTGAGCGGGGTTATATCTACGAGCAGTACTTC
TRBJ2-5 | TRBV5-4 | NA | NA | CASSPGRQQETQYF | TGTGCCAGCAGCCCCGGGCGACAGCAAGAGACCCAGTACTTC
TRBJ2-3 | TRBV10-3 | NA | NA | CAISERWGAGLTDTQYF | TGTGCCATCAGTGAGCGGTGGGGTGCAGGGTTGACAGATACGCAGTATTTT
TRBJ2-5 | TRBV29-1 | few | NA | CSVEESGRTQETQYF | TGCAGCGTTGAAGAGTCGGGGAGGACCCAAGAGACCCAGTACTTC
TRBJ2-3 | TRBV14 | NA | TRBD2 | CAGRTSGTDTQYF | TGTGCCGGAAGAACTAGCGGGACGGATACGCAGTATTTT
TRBJ2-7 | TRBV28 | few | TRBD1 | CASSFPWTGAFYEQYF | TGTGCCAGCAGTTTTCCCTGGACAGGGGCTTTCTACGAGCAGTACTTC
TRBJ2-5 | TRBV5-1 | NA | TRBD2 | CASSPGLAGGQQETQYF | TGCGCCAGCAGCCCGGGACTAGCGGGGGGACAACAAGAGACCCAGTACTTC
TRBJ2-1 | TRBV2 | NA | NA | CASSEQSSYNEQFF | TGTGCCAGCAGTGAACAGAGCTCCTACAATGAGCAGTTCTTC
TRBJ2-1 | TRBV15 | NA | TRBD2 | CATSRDLPSGPYNEQFF | TGTGCCACCAGCAGAGATCTGCCTAGCGGCCCTTACAATGAGCAGTTCTTC
TRBJ2-6 | TRBV12-3/TRBV12-4 | NA | NA | CAGLTGFLSGANVLTF | TGTGCCGGGTTGACAGGCTTCCTCTCTGGGGCCAACGTCCTGACTTTC
TRBJ2-7 | TRBV10-2 | few | TRBD1 | CASSEWAPGQGYEQYF | TGCGCCAGCAGTGAGTGGGCCCCGGGACAGGGATACGAGCAGTACTTC
TRBJ2-1 | TRBV24-1 | NA | TRBD2 | CAAGAAPGEQFF | TGTGCCGCGGGAGCCGCCCCCGGCGAGCAGTTCTTC
TRBJ2-1 | TRBV30 | few | TRBD2 | CAWSGGAYEQFF | TGTGCCTGGAGCGGGGGGGCCTATGAGCAGTTCTTC
TRBJ1-1 | TRBV12-3/TRBV12-4 | many | NA | CASSLGGATEAFF | TGTGCCAGCAGCCTAGGGGGGGCCACTGAAGCTTTCTTT
TRBJ2-7 | TRBV7-9 | NA | NA | CASSEPRDTYSYEQYF | TGTGCCAGCAGCGAACCCCGGGACACCTACTCCTACGAGCAGTACTTC
TRBJ2-7 | TRBV7-9 | NA | NA | CASTPLGRFEQYF | TGTGCCAGCACACCCCTAGGGCGGTTCGAGCAGTACTTC
TRBJ2-1 | TRBV7-9 | NA | TRBD1 | CASSLGFGQGFHNEQFF | TGTGCCAGCAGCTTAGGGTTTGGACAGGGATTCCACAATGAGCAGTTCTTC
TRBJ2-1 | TRBV29-1 | NA | NA | CSGVSYNEQFF | TGCAGTGGGGTCTCCTACAATGAGCAGTTCTTC
TRBJ2-2 | TRBV11-3 | NA | NA | CASSLSDSTNTGELFF | TGTGCCAGCAGCCTCTCCGACAGCACCAACACCGGGGAGCTGTTTTTT
TRBJ2-5 | TRBV13 | NA | NA | CASSHRGKSETQYF | TGTGCCAGCAGCCACCGCGGGAAATCGGAGACCCAGTACTTC
TRBJ2-1 | TRBV7-9 | NA | TRBD2 | CASSDTSGVSSYNEQFF | TGTGCCAGCAGCGATACTAGCGGGGTCAGCTCCTACAATGAGCAGTTCTTC
TRBJ1-1 | TRBV4-2 | few | NA | CASSQEIGSNTEAFF | TGTGCCAGCAGCCAAGAAATTGGGTCGAACACTGAAGCTTTCTTT
TRBJ2-2 | TRBV27 | NA | NA | CASSLWASNTGELFF | TGTGCCAGCAGTTTATGGGCTAGCAACACCGGGGAGCTGTTTTTT
TRBJ2-5 | TRBV7-9 | NA | NA | CASSSRTVQETQYF | TGTGCCAGCAGCTCCCGGACAGTCCAAGAGACCCAGTACTTC
TRBJ2-1 | TRBV5-6 | NA | TRBD2 | CASSLAGGPLSYNEQFF | TGTGCCAGCAGCTTGGCGGGGGGGCCACTCTCCTACAATGAGCAGTTCTTC